The clone carrying this T cell receptor beta chain was seen only a few times. Its antigen remains unidentified. The sample comes from a study of naive and memory T cell subsets. General study findings and limits: Between naive and memory subsets, TCR abundance power law exponents differed. Especially in CD8 cells, naive repertoires contained a few larger clonotypes, possibly CD45RA-re-expressing memory cells. Diversity fell and Gini index rose from naive through CM, EM, EMRA.

Four subsets defined by CD45RA and CD27 were sorted after CD3, CD4, CD8 and live/dead staining. An equimolar mix of two oligonucleotides served as the beta constant-region primer for TRBC1 and TRBC2. Ligated cDNA was amplified by four rounds of PCR with nested alpha and beta constant-region primers and SP2. TCRdb independently ran MiXCR on the UMI-ligation and nested PCR reads; one entry per CDR3 protein. The sample has fewer than 150,000 distinct CDR3 sequences; approximately 18% are singletons. Sequences were obtained from naive CD8+ T cells from blood. The receptor was isolated from a human donor in good health.

The CDR3 DNA reads as TGTGCCAGCAGTCCCGCTGGGACTAACTACGAGCAGTACTTC. This codes for CASSPAGTNYEQYF. The chain has TRBV28 and TRBJ2-7; 7 bases are shared with TRBD2. The CDR3 extends over 14 amino acids. The junction had 7 bases not matched to a gene; V was cut back by 5 bases and J by 3 bases. CDR1 and CDR2 from the germline V gene are MDHEN and SYDVKM.